This TCR beta chain was sequenced for a study of blood T cell repertoires in COVID-19. Study information: Sample material is recorded as cDNA or gDNA derived from T cells, B-cell-depleted T cells, or PBMCs.

V lost 7 bases and J lost 6; bases outside the gene matches: 10. Germline CDR1 reads MNHEY; CDR2 reads SVGAGI. This CDR3 has 14 residues. Those who participated ranged in age from roughly 18 to 90 years and resided in about two dozen US areas. In the source study's methods: Estimation of nucleated cell counts relied on the amplification of reference gene primers. Profiled with immunoSEQ multiplex PCR; TCRdb holds only in-frame clones, not every one. V, J and clone size were drawn from that table, and D and trimming were deduced from the DNA. This table has roughly 430,000 clones, around 90% appearing once.

The TCR sequence derives from a middle-aged woman with acute COVID-19. The material sequenced was PBMCs or T cells enriched from blood (not recorded which). The chain has TRBV6-5 and TRBJ1-1; 8 bases are shared with TRBD1. In DNA form, the CDR3 reads TGTGCCAGCACCAAGGACAGGGCTTCTTCTGAAGCTTTCTTT. It codes for CASTKDRASSEAFF.